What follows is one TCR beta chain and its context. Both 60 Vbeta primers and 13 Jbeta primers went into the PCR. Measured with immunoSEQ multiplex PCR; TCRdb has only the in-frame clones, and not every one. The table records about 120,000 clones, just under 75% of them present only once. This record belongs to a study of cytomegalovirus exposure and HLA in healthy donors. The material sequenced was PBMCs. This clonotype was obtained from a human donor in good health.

The CDR3 loop reads CASSLAGAGNTIYF. The CDR3 region has the DNA TGTGCCAGCAGTTTGGCGGGAGCTGGAAACACCATATATTTT. This chain links TRBV6-5 with TRBJ1-3; D not resolved. This CDR3 has 14 residues. Germline CDR1 reads MNHEY; CDR2 reads SVGAGI. With 4 bases removed from V and 2 bases from J, the gap between germline ends came to 9 bases.